Reported below is one TCR beta chain. The antigen is not known. This entry comes from a study of cytomegalovirus exposure and HLA in healthy donors. Findings of the study overall: A list of around 160 TCR beta chains associated with cytomegalovirus was given. In vitro assays verified that three CMV-associated chains recognized CMV antigens specifically.

The PCR made use of 60 Vbeta and 13 Jbeta primers. Repertoires were generated with immunoSEQ multiplex PCR, while TCRdb's copy carries only in-frame clones and drops some. The table has about 140,000 clones, 70% to 85% seen once. This CDR3 spans 13 amino acids. The germline CDR1 and CDR2 sequences are SGHAT and FQDESV (reference sequence). Trimming left V 5 bases short and J 0 bases short, with 8 bases between. The source of this sequence is a man aged 25 to 40 in good health and CMV-seropositive. The sample was PBMCs. The J gene is TRBJ2-7, the V gene TRBV11-1, with a possible D match to TRBD1 (6 bases). The CDR3 reads CASSNRDSYEQYF. CDR3 nucleotides: TGTGCCAGCAGCAACAGGGACTCCTACGAGCAGTACTTC.